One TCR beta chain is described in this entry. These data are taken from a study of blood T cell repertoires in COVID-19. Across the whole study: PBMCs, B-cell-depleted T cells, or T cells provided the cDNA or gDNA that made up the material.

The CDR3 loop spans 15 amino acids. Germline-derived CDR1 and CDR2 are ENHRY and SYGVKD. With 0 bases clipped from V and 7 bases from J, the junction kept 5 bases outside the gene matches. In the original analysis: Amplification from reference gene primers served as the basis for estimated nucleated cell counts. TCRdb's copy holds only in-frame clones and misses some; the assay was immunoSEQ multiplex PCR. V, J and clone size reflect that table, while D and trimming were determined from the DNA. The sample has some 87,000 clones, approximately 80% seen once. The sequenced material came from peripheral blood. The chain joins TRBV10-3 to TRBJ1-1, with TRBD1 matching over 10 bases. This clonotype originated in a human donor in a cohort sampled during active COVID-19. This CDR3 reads CAISESDRGRFEAFF. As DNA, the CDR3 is TGTGCCATCAGTGAGTCGGACAGGGGGAGGTTTGAAGCTTTCTTT.